This T cell receptor (beta chain) appears in the sequencing data of a study of CD4 and CD8 cells across lung adenocarcinoma regions. Germline CDR1 is SGHVS and CDR2 is FQNEAQ. This CDR3 has 15 amino acids. TCRdb re-derived calls from the PCR reads in MiXCR, one entry per CDR3 protein. The sample includes some 5,000 distinct CDR3 sequences, roughly three fifths of them seen just once. Note on this clonotype: A junction boundary mismatches the germline segment, possibly from a read error.

Samples came from patients with localized non-small cell lung adenocarcinoma. Sequencing used CD4+ T cells from the center of a lung tumor. This TCR was recovered from a male donor with lung adenocarcinoma. The CD4 and CD8 labels of this study may be unreliable. This sequence joins TRBV7-8 and TRBJ1-5; D is unclear. CDR3 sequence: CASSLANSYNQPHHF. The CDR3 DNA follows: TGTGCCAGCAGCTTAGCGAACAGCTACAATCAGCCCCACCATTTT.